This TCR beta chain was observed in a study of cytomegalovirus exposure and HLA in healthy donors. Notes on the study in general: In an earlier analysis, most TCR beta V segments were productive about 87% or about 30% of the time.

Primers: 60 Vbeta forward and 13 Jbeta reverse. The method was immunoSEQ multiplex PCR; TCRdb's version includes in-frame clones alone and lacks a portion of them. The data show about 140,000 clones, 65% to 90% seen once. Comment on this clone: Antigen unknown.

The V gene end was trimmed by 3 bases and the J gene end by 5 bases; junction bases not matched to a gene: 3. Germline V gene data show CDR1 as MNHEY and CDR2 as SMNVEV (reference sequence). The CDR3 totals 14 residues. The clonotype originates from a woman aged 25 to 39 in good health and CMV-seronegative. Sequencing input: PBMCs. The rearrangement joins TRBV27 to TRBJ1-1; 10 bases line up with TRBD1. In DNA, the CDR3 is TGTGCCAGCAGTTTGGACAGGGGGAGGACTGAAGCTTTCTTT. It translates to CASSLDRGRTEAFF.